The clone carrying this T cell receptor beta chain has only a few counts. No antigen is known for it. These data are taken from a study of CD8 T cells in ankylosing spondylitis. Regarding the study as a whole: Reportedly, disease-linked clones are significantly enriched in ankylosing spondylitis patients' matched synovial fluid. In peripheral blood, disease-linked CD8+ clones occurred at relatively low frequencies. For ankylosing spondylitis blood, a TCR beta motif of about eight highly homologous variants appeared characteristic.

The CDR3 spans 15 residues. V shed 1 base and J 6 bases; nucleotides not matched to a gene: 4. Germline CDR1 and CDR2: SGHAT and FQNNGV. Quantitative 5'-RACE was performed with molecular barcodes, and it yielded the TCR beta libraries. MiXCR, run by TCRdb on the 5' RACE reads, gives a single entry per CDR3 protein. The table records under 950,000 distinct CDR3 sequences, over 15% of them present only once. The clonotype was recovered from a male donor with ankylosing spondylitis. V usage is TRBV11-2 and J usage is TRBJ1-5; TRBD1 matches 9 bases. The specimen was blood, either unsorted or a sorted T cell fraction (not recorded which). The CDR3: CASSLGTGASQPQHF. For the CDR3, the DNA is TGTGCCAGCAGCTTAGGGACAGGGGCAAGTCAGCCCCAGCATTTT.